The following is a TCR beta chain sequence with its context. Antigen specificity is unknown. Germline V gene data show CDR1 as SEHNR and CDR2 as FQNEAQ (reference sequence). Germline trimming cut 4 bases from V and 3 bases from J; bases unmatched to any gene: 6. CDR3 length: 15 residues. This specimen belongs to a study of response to subunit inactivated influenza vaccine. General study points: Authors suggested each seasonal flu vaccination may recruit only limited numbers of new T cells.

A single record per CDR3 protein comes from TCRdb applying MiXCR to the RT-PCR reads. The table records approximately 500,000 distinct CDR3 sequences, approximately 12% of them present only once. This sequence joins TRBV7-9 and TRBJ2-7; TRBD1 aligns across 10 bases. The TCR comes from a man in his fifties who received an inactivated influenza vaccine. The starting material was PBMCs from blood, obtained 40 to 50 days after vaccination. The CDR3 nucleotides are TGTGCCAGCAGCTCGGACAGGGGGAACTACTACGAGCAGTACTTC. This encodes CASSSDRGNYYEQYF. Drawing the rest from reference TRBV7-9 and TRBJ2-7, the complete variable domain is DTGVSQNPRHKITKRGQNVTFRCDPISEHNRLYWYRQTLGQGPEFLTYFQNEAQLEKSRLLSDRFSAERPKGSFSTLEIQRTEQGDSAMYLCASSSDRGNYYEQYFGPGTRLTVT.